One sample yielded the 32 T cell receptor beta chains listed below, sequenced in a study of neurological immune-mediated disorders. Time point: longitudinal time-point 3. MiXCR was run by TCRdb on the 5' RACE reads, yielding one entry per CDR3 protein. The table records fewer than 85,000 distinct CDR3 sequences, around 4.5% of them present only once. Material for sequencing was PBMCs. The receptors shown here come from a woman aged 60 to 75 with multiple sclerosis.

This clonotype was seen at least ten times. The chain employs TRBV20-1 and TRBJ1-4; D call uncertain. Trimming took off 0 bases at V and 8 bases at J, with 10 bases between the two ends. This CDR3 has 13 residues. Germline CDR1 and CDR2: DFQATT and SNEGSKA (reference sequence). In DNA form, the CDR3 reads TGCAGTGCTAGAGATCAAGGAAGGGAAAAACTGTTTTTT. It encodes CSARDQGREKLFF.

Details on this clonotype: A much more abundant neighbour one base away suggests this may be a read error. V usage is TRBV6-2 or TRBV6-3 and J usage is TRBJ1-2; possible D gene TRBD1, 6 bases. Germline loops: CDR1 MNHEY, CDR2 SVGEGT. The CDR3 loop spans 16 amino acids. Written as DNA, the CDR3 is TGTGTCAGCAGTTACCAAAGGACCAGGGGCTCCTATGGCTACACCTTC. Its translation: CVSSYQRTRGSYGYTF.

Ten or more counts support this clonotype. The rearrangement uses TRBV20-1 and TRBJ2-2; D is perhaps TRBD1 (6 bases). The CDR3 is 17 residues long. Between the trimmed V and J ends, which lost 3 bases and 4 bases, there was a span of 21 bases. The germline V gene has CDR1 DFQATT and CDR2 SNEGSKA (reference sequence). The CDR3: CSASDSLGARSTGELFF. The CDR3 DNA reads TGCAGTGCTAGTGATTCTCTGGGGGCTAGGAGCACCGGGGAGCTGTTTTTT.

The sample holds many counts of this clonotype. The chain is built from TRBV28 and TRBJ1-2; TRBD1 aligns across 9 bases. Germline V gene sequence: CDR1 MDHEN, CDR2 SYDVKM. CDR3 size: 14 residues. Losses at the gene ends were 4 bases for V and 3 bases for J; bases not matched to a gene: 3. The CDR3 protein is CASSSDRGYYGYTF. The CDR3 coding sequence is TGTGCCAGCAGTTCCGACAGGGGGTACTATGGCTACACCTTC.

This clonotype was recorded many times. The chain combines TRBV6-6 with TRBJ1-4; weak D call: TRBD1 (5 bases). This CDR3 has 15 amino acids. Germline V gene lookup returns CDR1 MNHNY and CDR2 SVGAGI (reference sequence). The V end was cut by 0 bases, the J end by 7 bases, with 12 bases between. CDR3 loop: CASSYSGGRSEKLFF. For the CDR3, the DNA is TGTGCCAGCAGTTACTCTGGGGGAAGGTCTGAAAAACTGTTTTTT.

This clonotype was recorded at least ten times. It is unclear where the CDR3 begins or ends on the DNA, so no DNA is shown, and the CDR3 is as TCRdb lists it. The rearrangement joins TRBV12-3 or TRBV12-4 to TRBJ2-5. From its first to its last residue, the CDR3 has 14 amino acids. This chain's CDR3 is CASSFLAGQETQYF.

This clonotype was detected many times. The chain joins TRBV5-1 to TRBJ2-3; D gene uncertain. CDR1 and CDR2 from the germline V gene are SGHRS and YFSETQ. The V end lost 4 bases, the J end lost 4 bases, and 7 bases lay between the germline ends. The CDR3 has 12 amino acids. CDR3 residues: CASSIQADTQYF. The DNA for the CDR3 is TGCGCCAGCAGCATTCAGGCAGATACGCAGTATTTT.

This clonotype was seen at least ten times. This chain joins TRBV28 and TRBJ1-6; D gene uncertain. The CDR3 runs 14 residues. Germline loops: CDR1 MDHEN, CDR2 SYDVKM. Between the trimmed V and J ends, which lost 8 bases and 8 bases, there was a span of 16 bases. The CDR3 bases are TGTGCCAGCCGGAACAGTGTGGCCCATTCACCCCTCCACTTT. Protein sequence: CASRNSVAHSPLHF.

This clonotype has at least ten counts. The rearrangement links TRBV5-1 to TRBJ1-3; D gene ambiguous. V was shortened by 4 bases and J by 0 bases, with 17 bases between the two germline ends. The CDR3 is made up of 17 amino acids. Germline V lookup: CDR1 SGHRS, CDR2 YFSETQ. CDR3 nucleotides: TGCGCCAGCAGCCGCGGACTCGGTACGGACTCTGGAAACACCATATATTTT. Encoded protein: CASSRGLGTDSGNTIYF.

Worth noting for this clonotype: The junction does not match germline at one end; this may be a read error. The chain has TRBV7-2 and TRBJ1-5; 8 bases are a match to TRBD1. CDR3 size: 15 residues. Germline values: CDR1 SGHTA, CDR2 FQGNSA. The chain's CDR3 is CASSLEWTGNQHQHF. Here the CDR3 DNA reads TGTGCCAGCAGCTTAGAGTGGACAGGGAACCAGCACCAGCATTTT. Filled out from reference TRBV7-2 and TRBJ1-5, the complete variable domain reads GAGVSQSPSNKVTEKGKDVELRCDPISGHTALYWYRQSLGQGLEFLIYFQGNSAPDKSGLPSDRFSAERTGGSVSTLTIQRTQQEDSAVYLCASSLEWTGNQHQHFGDGTRLSIL.

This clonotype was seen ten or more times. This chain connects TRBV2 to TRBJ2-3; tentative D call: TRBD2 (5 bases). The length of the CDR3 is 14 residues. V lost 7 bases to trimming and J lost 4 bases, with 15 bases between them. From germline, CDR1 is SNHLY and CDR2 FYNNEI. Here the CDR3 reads CASNENGGPDTQYF. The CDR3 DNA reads TGTGCCAGCAACGAAAACGGAGGACCAGATACGCAGTATTTT.

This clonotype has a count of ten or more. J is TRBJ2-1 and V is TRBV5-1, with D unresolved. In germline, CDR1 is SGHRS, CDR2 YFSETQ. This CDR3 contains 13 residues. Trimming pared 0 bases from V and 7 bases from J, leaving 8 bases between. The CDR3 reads CASSLGPWNEQFF. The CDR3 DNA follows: TGCGCCAGCAGCTTGGGACCGTGGAATGAGCAGTTCTTC.

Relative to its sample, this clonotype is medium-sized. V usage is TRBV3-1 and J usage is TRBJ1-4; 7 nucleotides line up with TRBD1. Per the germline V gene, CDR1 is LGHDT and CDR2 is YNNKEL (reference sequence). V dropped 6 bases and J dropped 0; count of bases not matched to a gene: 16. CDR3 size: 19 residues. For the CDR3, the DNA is TGTGCCAGCAGGCCAGCACTGGGACAGAACCCGACAACTAATGAAAAACTGTTTTTT. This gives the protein CASRPALGQNPTTNEKLFF.

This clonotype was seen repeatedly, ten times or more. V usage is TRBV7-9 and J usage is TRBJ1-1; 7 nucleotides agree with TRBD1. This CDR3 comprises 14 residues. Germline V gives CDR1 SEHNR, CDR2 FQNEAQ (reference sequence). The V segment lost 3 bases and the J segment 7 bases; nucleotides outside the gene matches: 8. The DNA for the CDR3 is TGTGCCAGCAGCTTCTTGGCAGGGGGAAGTGAAGCTTTCTTT. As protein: CASSFLAGGSEAFF.

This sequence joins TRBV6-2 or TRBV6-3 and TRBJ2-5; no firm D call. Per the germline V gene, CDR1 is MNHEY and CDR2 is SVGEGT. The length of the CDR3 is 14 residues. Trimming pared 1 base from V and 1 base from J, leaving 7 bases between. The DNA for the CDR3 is TGTGCCAGCAGTTACTTAACAGCCCAAGAGACCCAGTACTTC. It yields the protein CASSYLTAQETQYF.

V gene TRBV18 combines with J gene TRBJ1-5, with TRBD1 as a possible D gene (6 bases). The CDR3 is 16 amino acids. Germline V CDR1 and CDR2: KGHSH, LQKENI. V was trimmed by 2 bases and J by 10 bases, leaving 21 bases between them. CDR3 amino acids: CASSPGDGGGWSPQHF. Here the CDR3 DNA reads TGTGCCAGCTCACCAGGTGACGGGGGGGGCTGGAGTCCCCAGCATTTT.

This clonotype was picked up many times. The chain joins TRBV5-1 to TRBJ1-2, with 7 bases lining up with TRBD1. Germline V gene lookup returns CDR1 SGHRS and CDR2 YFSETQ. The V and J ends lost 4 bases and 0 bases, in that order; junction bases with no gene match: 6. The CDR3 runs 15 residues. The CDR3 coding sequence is TGCGCCAGCAGCCGGGACAGCCTCGCTAACTATGGCTACACCTTC. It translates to CASSRDSLANYGYTF.

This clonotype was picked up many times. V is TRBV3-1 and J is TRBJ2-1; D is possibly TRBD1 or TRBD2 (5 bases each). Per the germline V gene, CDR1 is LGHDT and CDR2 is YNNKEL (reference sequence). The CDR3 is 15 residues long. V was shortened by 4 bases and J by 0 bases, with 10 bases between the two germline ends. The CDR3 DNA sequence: TGTGCCAGCAGCCTCTGGGGGAGCTCCTACAATGAGCAGTTCTTC. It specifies CASSLWGSSYNEQFF.

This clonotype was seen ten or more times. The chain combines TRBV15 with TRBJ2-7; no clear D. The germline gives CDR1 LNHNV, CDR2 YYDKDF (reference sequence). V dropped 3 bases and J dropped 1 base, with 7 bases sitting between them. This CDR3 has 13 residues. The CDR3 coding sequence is TGTGCCACCAGCAGTTCAGGTTCCTACGAGCAGTACTTC. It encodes CATSSSGSYEQYF.

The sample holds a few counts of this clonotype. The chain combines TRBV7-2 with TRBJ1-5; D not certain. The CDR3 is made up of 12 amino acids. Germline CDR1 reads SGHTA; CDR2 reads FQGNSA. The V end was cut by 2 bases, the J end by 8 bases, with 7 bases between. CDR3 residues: CASSLFAKPQHF. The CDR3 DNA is TGTGCCAGCAGCTTATTCGCGAAGCCCCAGCATTTT. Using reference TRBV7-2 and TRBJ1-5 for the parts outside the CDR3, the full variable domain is GAGVSQSPSNKVTEKGKDVELRCDPISGHTALYWYRQSLGQGLEFLIYFQGNSAPDKSGLPSDRFSAERTGGSVSTLTIQRTQQEDSAVYLCASSLFAKPQHFGDGTRLSIL.

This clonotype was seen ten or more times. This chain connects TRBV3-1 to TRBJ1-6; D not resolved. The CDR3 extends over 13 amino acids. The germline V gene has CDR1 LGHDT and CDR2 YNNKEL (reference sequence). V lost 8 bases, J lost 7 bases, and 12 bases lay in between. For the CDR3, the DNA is TGTGCCAGCCGCAACCCGGGCAATTCACCCCTCCACTTT. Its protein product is CASRNPGNSPLHF.

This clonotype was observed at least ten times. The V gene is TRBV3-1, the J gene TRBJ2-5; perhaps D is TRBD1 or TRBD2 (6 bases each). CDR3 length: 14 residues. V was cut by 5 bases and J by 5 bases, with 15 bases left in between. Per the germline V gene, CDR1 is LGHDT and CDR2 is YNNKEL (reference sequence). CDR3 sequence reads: CASSYNGGMETQYF. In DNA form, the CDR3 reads TGTGCCAGCAGCTACAACGGGGGCATGGAGACCCAGTACTTC.

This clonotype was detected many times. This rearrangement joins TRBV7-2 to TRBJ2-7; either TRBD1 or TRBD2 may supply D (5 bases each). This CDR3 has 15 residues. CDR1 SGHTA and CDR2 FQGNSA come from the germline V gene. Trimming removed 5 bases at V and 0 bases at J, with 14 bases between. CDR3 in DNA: TGTGCCAGCAGCGGCAGGGACGGCCCCTCCTACGAGCAGTACTTC. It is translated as CASSGRDGPSYEQYF.

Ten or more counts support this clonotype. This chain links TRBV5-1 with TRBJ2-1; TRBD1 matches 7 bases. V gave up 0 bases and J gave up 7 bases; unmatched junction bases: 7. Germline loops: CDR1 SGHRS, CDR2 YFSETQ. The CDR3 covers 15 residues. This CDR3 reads CASSLEGGAGNEQFF. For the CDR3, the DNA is TGCGCCAGCAGCTTGGAAGGGGGCGCGGGTAATGAGCAGTTCTTC.

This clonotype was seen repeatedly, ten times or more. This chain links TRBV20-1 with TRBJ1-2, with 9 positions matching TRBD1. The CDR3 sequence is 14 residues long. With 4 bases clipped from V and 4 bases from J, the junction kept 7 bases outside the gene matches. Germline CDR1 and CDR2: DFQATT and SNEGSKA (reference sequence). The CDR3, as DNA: TGCAGTGCTACCCTCGGGACAGGGTCCTATGGCTACACCTTC. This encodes CSATLGTGSYGYTF.

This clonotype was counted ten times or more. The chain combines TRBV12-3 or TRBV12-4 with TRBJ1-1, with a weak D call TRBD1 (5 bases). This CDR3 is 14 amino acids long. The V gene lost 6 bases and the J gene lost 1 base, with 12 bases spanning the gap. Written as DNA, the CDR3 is TGTGCCAGCAGCCATGGGACGGGGAACACTGAAGCTTTCTTT. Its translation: CASSHGTGNTEAFF.

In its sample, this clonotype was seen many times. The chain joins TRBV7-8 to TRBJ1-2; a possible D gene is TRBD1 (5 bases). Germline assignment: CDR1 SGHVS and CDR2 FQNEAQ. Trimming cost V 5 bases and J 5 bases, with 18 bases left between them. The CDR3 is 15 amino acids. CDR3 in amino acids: CASSPTRGGEYGYTF. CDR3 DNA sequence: TGTGCCAGCAGCCCCACCCGGGGCGGGGAGTATGGCTACACCTTC.

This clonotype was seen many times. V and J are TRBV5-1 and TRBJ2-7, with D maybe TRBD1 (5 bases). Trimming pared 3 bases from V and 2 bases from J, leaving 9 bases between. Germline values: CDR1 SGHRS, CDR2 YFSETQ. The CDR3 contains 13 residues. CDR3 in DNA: TGCGCCAGCAGCTACGACAGAACCTACGAGCAGTACTTC. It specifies CASSYDRTYEQYF.

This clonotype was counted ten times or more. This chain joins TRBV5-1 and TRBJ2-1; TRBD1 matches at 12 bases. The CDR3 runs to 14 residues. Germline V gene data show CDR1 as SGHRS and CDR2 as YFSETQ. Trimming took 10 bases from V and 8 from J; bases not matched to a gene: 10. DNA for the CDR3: TGCGCCTCCTCCGGGACAGGGGGCGGGGATGAGCAGTTCTTC. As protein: CASSGTGGGDEQFF. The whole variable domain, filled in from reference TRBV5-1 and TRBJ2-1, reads KAGVTQTPRYLIKTRGQQVTLSCSPISGHRSVSWYQQTPGQGLQFLFEYFSETQRNKGNFPGRFSGRQFSNSRSEMNVSTLELGDSALYLCASSGTGGGDEQFFGPGTRLTVL.

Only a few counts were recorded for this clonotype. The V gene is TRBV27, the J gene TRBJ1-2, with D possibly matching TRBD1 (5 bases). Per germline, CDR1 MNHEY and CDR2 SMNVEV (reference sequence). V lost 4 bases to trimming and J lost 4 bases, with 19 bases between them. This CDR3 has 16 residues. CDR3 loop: CASSSPSNSRGYGYTF. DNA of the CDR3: TGTGCCAGCAGTTCACCCTCGAACAGTAGGGGCTATGGCTACACCTTC.

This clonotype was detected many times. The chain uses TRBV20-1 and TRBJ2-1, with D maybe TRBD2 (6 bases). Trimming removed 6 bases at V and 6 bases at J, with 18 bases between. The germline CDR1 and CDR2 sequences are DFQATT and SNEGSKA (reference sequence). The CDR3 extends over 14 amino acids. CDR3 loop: CSAIVLQGGNEQFF. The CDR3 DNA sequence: TGCAGTGCCATAGTTCTTCAGGGAGGCAATGAGCAGTTCTTC.

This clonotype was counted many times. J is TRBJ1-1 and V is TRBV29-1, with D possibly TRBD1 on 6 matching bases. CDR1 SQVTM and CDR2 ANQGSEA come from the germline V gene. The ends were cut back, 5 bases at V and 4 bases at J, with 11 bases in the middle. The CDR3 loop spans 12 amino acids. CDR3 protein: CSVITGITEAFF. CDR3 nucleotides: TGCAGCGTTATAACAGGGATCACTGAAGCTTTCTTT.